What follows describes a single TCR beta chain. The antigen remains undetermined. This sample was taken from a study of CXCR3-negative and CXCR3-positive naive CD8 T cells. Study findings and constraints: Upon cryopreservation, CXCR3 expression partially decreased, and most assays used fresh PBMCs. Whereas memory cells differed, naive CXCR3-negative and CXCR3-positive cells shared similar TRBV-TRBJ usage. Hydrophobicity of TRB CDR3s was greater in CXCR3-positive naive cells than in CXCR3-negative naive cells. Memory CD8+ cells showed much lower diversity, while both naive subsets were comparably high.

The CDR3 totals 12 residues. Roughly 300,000 cells per CD8+ T cell subset were flow-sorted in triplicate. Each TRB cDNA library was prepared by 5' RACE (with UMI labels). TCRdb re-called the 5' RACE reads and gives one entry per CDR3 protein, without DNA. In all, the sample yields about 150,000 distinct CDR3 sequences. The source is a human donor in good health. Some clones in this sample may be carry-over from other donors' samples. The sequenced sample was naive CXCR3+ CD8+ T cells from blood. Subset indicated: CD45RO-CCR7+CD27+CD95- naive CD8+ T cells expressing CXCR3 (TNR3+). The gene calls are TRBV12-3 or TRBV12-4 and TRBJ2-1; TCRdb returns TRBD2, unconfirmable since there is no DNA. Here the CDR3 reads CASNVGENEQFF.